These T cell receptor beta chains were read from a single sample in a study of T cell repertoires in cytomegalovirus infection. TCRdb re-called the reads through MiXCR, storing one row per CDR3 protein. The table records 200,000 to 300,000 distinct CDR3 sequences, roughly an eighth of them present only once. The sample taken for sequencing was PBMCs. These receptors were collected from a human donor in good health (CMV status not recorded). Some clones in this sample may be carry-over from other donors' samples. Each CDR3 is given with its conserved first and last residue. D genes are given only for firm matches. Where a row states a size, it is once, few, many or the class of an expanded clone; other rows omit it.

clone_size: many
j_call: TRBJ2-2
v_call: TRBV12-3/TRBV12-4
d_call: TRBD1
cdr3_nt: TGTGCCAGCAAGACCGGGACAGGGGACACCGGGGAGCTGTTTTTT
cdr3_aa: CASKTGTGDTGELFF

clone_size: few
j_call: TRBJ1-2
v_call: TRBV20-1
d_call: .
cdr3_nt: TGCAGTGCTAGAAATAGGGAGGGCTATGGCTACACCTTC
cdr3_aa: CSARNREGYGYTF

clone_size: many
j_call: TRBJ2-3
v_call: TRBV6-4
d_call: TRBD2
cdr3_nt: TGTGCCAGCAGTGACTCGACGGGGGGGCCAGATACGCAGTATTTT
cdr3_aa: CASSDSTGGPDTQYF

clone_size: many
j_call: TRBJ2-3
v_call: TRBV27
d_call: TRBD2
cdr3_nt: TGTGCCAGCAGTTTATGGGGAGGGTGGGGGGACACAGATACGCAGTATTTT
cdr3_aa: CASSLWGGWGDTDTQYF

clone_size: .
j_call: TRBJ2-7
v_call: TRBV10-3
d_call: TRBD2
cdr3_nt: TGTGCCATCAGTGAATGGTCCAGCGGGGGTTCCTACGAGCAGTACTTC
cdr3_aa: CAISEWSSGGSYEQYF

clone_size: many
j_call: TRBJ2-5
v_call: TRBV7-2
d_call: TRBD2
cdr3_nt: TGTGCCAGCAGCTCCCGGGCCGGGGGGTTGGAGACCCAGTACTTC
cdr3_aa: CASSSRAGGLETQYF

clone_size: .
j_call: TRBJ1-2
v_call: TRBV28
d_call: .
cdr3_nt: TGTGCCAGCAGTTTGCGACGGGGGCGAGGCTACACCTTC
cdr3_aa: CASSLRRGRGYTF

clone_size: .
j_call: TRBJ2-1
v_call: TRBV4-2
d_call: .
cdr3_nt: TGTGCCAGCAGCCAAAATAGCGGAGCCGGTGGAAATGAGCAGTTCTTC
cdr3_aa: CASSQNSGAGGNEQFF

clone_size: many
j_call: TRBJ2-7
v_call: TRBV29-1
d_call: .
cdr3_nt: TGCAGCCCCAGAGACATTAGGACCTACGAGCAGTACTTC
cdr3_aa: CSPRDIRTYEQYF

clone_size: many
j_call: TRBJ1-5
v_call: TRBV28
d_call: .
cdr3_nt: TGTGCCAGCAGTTTAGATCAGGCCGGGAGCAATCAGCCCCAGCATTTT
cdr3_aa: CASSLDQAGSNQPQHF

clone_size: few
j_call: TRBJ2-7
v_call: TRBV3-1
d_call: .
cdr3_nt: TGTGCCAGCAGCCAAGAGGCTAAGGTGGGCGAGCAGTACTTC
cdr3_aa: CASSQEAKVGEQYF

clone_size: few
j_call: TRBJ2-5
v_call: TRBV18
d_call: .
cdr3_nt: TGTGCCAGCTCACCACCGCGGGGCAGTGAGGGAGAGACCCAGTACTTC
cdr3_aa: CASSPPRGSEGETQYF

clone_size: few
j_call: TRBJ1-1
v_call: TRBV5-1
d_call: TRBD1
cdr3_nt: TGCGCCAGCAGCTTGGTAACAGGGGGATCTGAAGCTTTCTTT
cdr3_aa: CASSLVTGGSEAFF

clone_size: .
j_call: TRBJ1-1
v_call: TRBV29-1
d_call: TRBD1
cdr3_nt: TGCAGCGTTGAGGGCAGGGGGCTGAACACTGAAGCTTTCTTT
cdr3_aa: CSVEGRGLNTEAFF

clone_size: few
j_call: TRBJ2-1
v_call: TRBV7-6
d_call: .
cdr3_nt: TGTGCCAGCAGCTTAGAGCCCAATGAGCAGTTCTTC
cdr3_aa: CASSLEPNEQFF

clone_size: few
j_call: TRBJ2-2
v_call: TRBV29-1
d_call: .
cdr3_nt: TGCAGCTGTGGACAGATCACCGGGGAGCTGTTTTTT
cdr3_aa: CSCGQITGELFF

clone_size: few
j_call: TRBJ2-6
v_call: TRBV19
d_call: .
cdr3_nt: TGTGCCAGTAGTATAGGATTTCGGGGCTCTGGGGCCAACGTCCTGACTTTC
cdr3_aa: CASSIGFRGSGANVLTF

clone_size: few
j_call: TRBJ2-7
v_call: TRBV7-9
d_call: TRBD2
cdr3_nt: TGTGCCAGCAGCTCTCGGCTCCCATATAGCGGGGAGCAGTACTTC
cdr3_aa: CASSSRLPYSGEQYF

clone_size: few
j_call: TRBJ1-2
v_call: TRBV20-1
d_call: .
cdr3_nt: TGCAGTGCTGACCCCCTAGGGGGCTATGGCTACACCTTC
cdr3_aa: CSADPLGGYGYTF

clone_size: many
j_call: TRBJ1-5
v_call: TRBV25-1
d_call: .
cdr3_nt: TGTGCCAGCAGTGAATTGGGGCAGCCCCAGCATTTT
cdr3_aa: CASSELGQPQHF

clone_size: many
j_call: TRBJ1-1
v_call: TRBV29-1
d_call: .
cdr3_nt: TGCAGCGTTGAGACAGCCTGGTTGAACACTGAAGCTTTCTTT
cdr3_aa: CSVETAWLNTEAFF

clone_size: many
j_call: TRBJ2-3
v_call: TRBV6-6
d_call: .
cdr3_nt: TGTGCCAGCGCAGGGCGTTTCTCAGATACGCAGTATTTT
cdr3_aa: CASAGRFSDTQYF

clone_size: few
j_call: TRBJ1-4
v_call: TRBV9
d_call: .
cdr3_nt: TGTGCCAGCAGCCCTGACAGAGGTGAAAAACTGTTTTTT
cdr3_aa: CASSPDRGEKLFF

clone_size: once
j_call: TRBJ1-3
v_call: TRBV28
d_call: TRBD1
cdr3_nt: TGTGCCAGCAGTACACCGGGACAGGGGACTGGAAACACCATATATTTT
cdr3_aa: CASSTPGQGTGNTIYF

clone_size: .
j_call: TRBJ2-3
v_call: TRBV4-3
d_call: .
cdr3_nt: TGCGCCAGCAGCCAGGGACTGAGAGTGGTCGATACGCAGTATTTT
cdr3_aa: CASSQGLRVVDTQYF

clone_size: few
j_call: TRBJ2-7
v_call: TRBV5-4
d_call: .
cdr3_nt: TGTGCCAGCACCAGTACCGGTTTCTACGAGCAGTACTTC
cdr3_aa: CASTSTGFYEQYF

clone_size: few
j_call: TRBJ2-1
v_call: TRBV14
d_call: TRBD2
cdr3_nt: TGTGCCAGCAGCCAAGATCTAGCGGGGGGGACCAATGAGCAGTTCTTC
cdr3_aa: CASSQDLAGGTNEQFF

clone_size: many
j_call: TRBJ2-1
v_call: TRBV7-6
d_call: TRBD2
cdr3_nt: TGTGCCAGCGGGGAGGGATGGGAGCAGTTCTTC
cdr3_aa: CASGEGWEQFF

clone_size: many
j_call: TRBJ2-1
v_call: TRBV29-1
d_call: TRBD2
cdr3_nt: TGCAGCGTTCTAGGAGCGGGGAGCGGGAATGAGCAGTTCTTC
cdr3_aa: CSVLGAGSGNEQFF

clone_size: many
j_call: TRBJ1-1
v_call: TRBV11-3
d_call: TRBD1
cdr3_nt: TGTGCCAGCAGACGAACCGGGACAGGAAACACTGAAGCTTTCTTT
cdr3_aa: CASRRTGTGNTEAFF

clone_size: .
j_call: TRBJ2-6
v_call: TRBV5-1
d_call: .
cdr3_nt: TGCGCCAGCAGCTTAGGACCCACCCGCTCTGGGGCCAACGTCCTGACTTTC
cdr3_aa: CASSLGPTRSGANVLTF

clone_size: many
j_call: TRBJ2-7
v_call: TRBV6-2/TRBV6-3
d_call: .
cdr3_nt: TGTGCCAGCAGTTACGACCCACAGGGTTACGAGCAGTACTTC
cdr3_aa: CASSYDPQGYEQYF

clone_size: few
j_call: TRBJ1-2
v_call: TRBV29-1
d_call: .
cdr3_nt: TGCAGCGTTGACGTCAACTTCAATGGCTACACCTTC
cdr3_aa: CSVDVNFNGYTF

clone_size: many
j_call: TRBJ1-5
v_call: TRBV7-2
d_call: TRBD1
cdr3_nt: TGTGCCAGCAGCCCATTGACAGGGGGTAATCAGCCCCAGCATTTT
cdr3_aa: CASSPLTGGNQPQHF

clone_size: .
j_call: TRBJ2-3
v_call: TRBV10-3
d_call: .
cdr3_nt: TGTGCCATCAGACTCACAGATACGCAGTATTTT
cdr3_aa: CAIRLTDTQYF

clone_size: many
j_call: TRBJ1-4
v_call: TRBV7-2
d_call: TRBD1
cdr3_nt: TGTGCCAGCAGCCCTCGGACAGGGGGCGTGGGAACTAATGAAAAACTGTTTTTT
cdr3_aa: CASSPRTGGVGTNEKLFF

clone_size: many
j_call: TRBJ1-1
v_call: TRBV7-8
d_call: .
cdr3_nt: TGTGCCAGCACCTACGGATGGGTGGTCGACACTGAAGCTTTCTTT
cdr3_aa: CASTYGWVVDTEAFF

clone_size: .
j_call: TRBJ2-3
v_call: TRBV28
d_call: .
cdr3_nt: TGTGCCAGCAGTTTATGGGGCATAGTGGGTACGCAGTATTTT
cdr3_aa: CASSLWGIVGTQYF

clone_size: many
j_call: TRBJ1-2
v_call: TRBV5-6
d_call: .
cdr3_nt: TGTGCCAGCAGCCTCGAGGGGCACGTCTATGGCTACACCTTC
cdr3_aa: CASSLEGHVYGYTF

clone_size: many
j_call: TRBJ2-7
v_call: TRBV12-3/TRBV12-4
d_call: TRBD2
cdr3_nt: TGTGCCAGCAGTTTCACGCTAGCGGGAGCCGAGCAGTACTTC
cdr3_aa: CASSFTLAGAEQYF

clone_size: many
j_call: TRBJ2-2
v_call: TRBV7-9
d_call: TRBD1
cdr3_nt: TGTGCCAGCAGTCCACAGGGGTTTGCCGGGGAGCTGTTTTTT
cdr3_aa: CASSPQGFAGELFF

clone_size: few
j_call: TRBJ2-3
v_call: TRBV24-1
d_call: .
cdr3_nt: TGTGCCACCAGTGATTATCCCGCGGGGTTTCGCACAGATACGCAGTATTTT
cdr3_aa: CATSDYPAGFRTDTQYF

clone_size: .
j_call: TRBJ2-5
v_call: TRBV10-3
d_call: .
cdr3_nt: TGTGCCATCAGTGAGTGGGGAGAGAAGGAGACCCAGTACTTC
cdr3_aa: CAISEWGEKETQYF

clone_size: many
j_call: TRBJ1-1
v_call: TRBV20-1
d_call: .
cdr3_nt: TGCAGTGCTCCTTGGACGGAGGTGTGGGCTGAAGCTTTCTTT
cdr3_aa: CSAPWTEVWAEAFF

clone_size: many
j_call: TRBJ1-4
v_call: TRBV5-1
d_call: .
cdr3_nt: TGCGCCAGCAGACAGAATAATGAAAAACTGTTTTTT
cdr3_aa: CASRQNNEKLFF

clone_size: .
j_call: TRBJ2-7
v_call: TRBV6-2/TRBV6-3
d_call: .
cdr3_nt: TGTGCCAGCAGTTACACCCAAGTGGACGAGCAGTACTTC
cdr3_aa: CASSYTQVDEQYF

clone_size: many
j_call: TRBJ1-2
v_call: TRBV7-3
d_call: .
cdr3_nt: TGTGCCAGCGGGAATAACTATGGCTACACCTTC
cdr3_aa: CASGNNYGYTF

clone_size: few
j_call: TRBJ2-4
v_call: TRBV15
d_call: TRBD2
cdr3_nt: TGTGCCACCAGCAGAGACAATCAAGCGGGGGGGCCCCGGGGTCAGTACTTC
cdr3_aa: CATSRDNQAGGPRGQYF

clone_size: many
j_call: TRBJ2-6
v_call: TRBV28
d_call: TRBD2
cdr3_nt: TGTGCCAGCCAACGGGGGGGGACTGGGGCCAACGTCCTGACTTTC
cdr3_aa: CASQRGGTGANVLTF

clone_size: many
j_call: TRBJ2-5
v_call: TRBV7-6
d_call: TRBD2
cdr3_nt: TGTGCCAGCAGCCCCCAGGCGGGGTTAGCGGGAGGGCCTCTTTTGCGCACAGAGACCCAGTACTTC
cdr3_aa: CASSPQAGLAGGPLLRTETQYF

clone_size: .
j_call: TRBJ2-1
v_call: TRBV7-9
d_call: TRBD2
cdr3_nt: TGTGCCAGCAGCTCCGCGGCGGGGGGGTACAATGAGCAGTTCTTC
cdr3_aa: CASSSAAGGYNEQFF

clone_size: few
j_call: TRBJ2-5
v_call: TRBV29-1
d_call: TRBD1
cdr3_nt: TGCAGCGTTGGAGGGACAGGGGCCCGGGAGACCCAGTACTTC
cdr3_aa: CSVGGTGARETQYF

clone_size: few
j_call: TRBJ2-7
v_call: TRBV10-3
d_call: TRBD1
cdr3_nt: TGTGCCATCAGGACGGACAGGGTTGCGTACGAGCAGTACTTC
cdr3_aa: CAIRTDRVAYEQYF

clone_size: many
j_call: TRBJ2-1
v_call: TRBV6-2/TRBV6-3
d_call: TRBD1
cdr3_nt: TGTGCCAGCAGACGATATGGGACAGGGGAATCCAATGAGCAGTTCTTC
cdr3_aa: CASRRYGTGESNEQFF